The 17 T cell receptor beta chains below come from one sample, sequenced in a study of cytomegalovirus exposure and HLA in healthy donors. The PCR ran on 60 Vbeta and 13 Jbeta primers. Sequencing used immunoSEQ multiplex PCR; TCRdb keeps in-frame clones, though not all of them. The table includes about 180,000 clones, 75% to 85% detected once. Sequenced: PBMCs. Receptors were obtained from a young woman in good health and CMV-seropositive.

The rearrangement uses TRBV5-6 and TRBJ2-5; TRBD1 aligns across 8 bases. The J call may be faulty, since TRBJ2-7 better matches the DNA end. CDR1 SGHDT and CDR2 YYEEEE come from the germline V gene. The CDR3 loop spans 13 amino acids. CDR3 protein: CASSSGQGYEQYF. The CDR3 DNA sequence: TGTGCCAGCAGCAGCGGACAGGGCTACGAGCAGTACTTC.

V gene TRBV12-5 combines with J gene TRBJ2-3; 8 nucleotides agree with TRBD2. Per germline, CDR1 LGHNT and CDR2 FRNRAP. Trimming cost V 1 base and J 1 base; bases outside gene matches: 4. This CDR3 is 16 amino acids long. The CDR3 spells CASGLGRGGGTDTQYF. CDR3 DNA sequence: TGTGCTAGTGGTTTGGGACGGGGGGGAGGCACAGATACGCAGTATTTT. Variable domain in full (rest from reference TRBV12-5 and TRBJ2-3): DARVTQTPRHKVTEMGQEVTMRCQPILGHNTVFWYRQTMMQGLELLAYFRNRAPLDDSGMPKDRFSAEMPDATLATLKIQPSEPRDSAVYFCASGLGRGGGTDTQYFGPGTRLTVL.

This clone was found once. The chain joins TRBV6-1 to TRBJ2-2, with TRBD1 matching 9 bases. Germline V gene sequence: CDR1 MNHNS, CDR2 SASEGT. V lost 4 bases to trimming and J lost 4 bases; unmatched junction nucleotides: 7. This CDR3 has 16 amino acids. The CDR3 sequence: CASSVRRDRATGELFF. CDR3 bases: TGTGCCAGCAGTGTTCGCCGGGACAGGGCCACCGGGGAGCTGTTTTTT.

The V call is TRBV10-2, the J call TRBJ2-6, with D maybe TRBD1 (5 bases). V lost 0 bases to trimming and J lost 4 bases, with 7 bases between them. Looked up from germline, CDR1 is WSHSY and CDR2 is SAAADI. The CDR3 has 15 residues. CDR3 region: CASSESGVGANVLTF. The DNA for the CDR3 is TGCGCCAGCAGTGAGTCAGGGGTAGGGGCCAACGTCCTGACTTTC.

This sequence joins TRBV5-6 and TRBJ1-4, with D unresolved. Trimming pared 9 bases from V and 8 bases from J, leaving 17 bases between. The CDR3 extends over 13 amino acids. Looked up from germline, CDR1 is SGHDT and CDR2 is YYEEEE. CDR3 loop: CATSPGIGEKLFF. The CDR3 coding sequence is TGTGCCACCTCACCCGGGATAGGGGAAAAACTGTTTTTT.

The V gene is TRBV6-5, the J gene TRBJ2-1; D not resolved. Looked up from germline, CDR1 is MNHEY and CDR2 is SVGAGI. Between the trimmed V and J ends, which lost 6 bases and 2 bases, there was a span of 5 bases. This CDR3 is built from 12 residues. The CDR3 sequence: CASRQTYNEQFF. In DNA form, the CDR3 reads TGTGCCAGCAGACAGACCTACAATGAGCAGTTCTTC.

The chain has TRBV10-3 and TRBJ1-6; 7 bases align to TRBD1. The trim removed 10 bases at V and 9 bases at J, leaving 15 bases unmatched. CDR3 length: 15 residues. Germline-derived CDR1 and CDR2 are ENHRY and SYGVKD. For the CDR3, the DNA is TGTGCCAGTGGATCCGGGACAGAGGCTTCTTCACCCCTCCACTTT. The encoded protein is CASGSGTEASSPLHF.

This clone was seen only a few times. This chain connects TRBV2 to TRBJ2-3; 7 nucleotides match TRBD1. The germline V gene has CDR1 SNHLY and CDR2 FYNNEI. V trimming: 6 bases; J trimming: 4 bases; junction bases outside the gene matches: 7. There are 14 residues in the CDR3. The CDR3 DNA is TGTGCCAGCAGACCAGAAGGACAGGCAGATACGCAGTATTTT. It translates to CASRPEGQADTQYF. Full variable domain (missing parts from reference TRBV2 and TRBJ2-3): EPEVTQTPSHQVTQMGQEVILRCVPISNHLYFYWYRQILGQKVEFLVSFYNNEISEKSEIFDDQFSVERPDGSNFTLKIRSTKLEDSAMYFCASRPEGQADTQYFGPGTRLTVL.

This clone was counted only a few times. The chain links TRBV7-2 to TRBJ1-2; TRBD1 matches 7 bases. The V gene end was trimmed by 3 bases and the J gene end by 7 bases; junction bases not matched to a gene: 8. The germline CDR1 and CDR2 sequences are SGHTA and FQGNSA. This CDR3 has 14 residues. The CDR3 loop reads CASSFRDSEFGYTF. CDR3 sequence (DNA): TGTGCCAGCAGCTTCCGGGACAGTGAATTTGGCTACACCTTC.

This clone showed up just once. The chain carries TRBV7-9 and TRBJ1-4; no reliable D call. Germline-derived CDR1 and CDR2 are SEHNR and FQNEAQ (reference sequence). With 3 bases removed from V and 7 bases from J, the gap between germline ends came to 12 bases. CDR3 length: 14 amino acids. The CDR3 sequence is CASSFLGEREKLFF. DNA of the CDR3: TGTGCCAGCAGCTTTTTGGGAGAGCGTGAAAAACTGTTTTTT.

This rearrangement joins TRBV28 to TRBJ1-2; D perhaps matches TRBD1 (6 bases). Trimming took 6 bases from V and 7 from J, leaving 12 bases between them. The CDR3 totals 12 residues. From germline, CDR1 is MDHEN and CDR2 SYDVKM. This chain's CDR3 is CASRNYRVGYTF. The CDR3 coding sequence is TGTGCCAGCAGAAACTACAGGGTTGGCTACACCTTC.

The V gene is TRBV7-9, the J gene TRBJ2-1; 9 nucleotides align to TRBD2. The J segment lost 2 bases and the V segment lost 2 bases, leaving 4 bases of the junction unmatched. Per germline, CDR1 SEHNR and CDR2 FQNEAQ (reference sequence). The CDR3 runs to 16 residues. CDR3 residues: CASSLLSGSAYNEQFF. CDR3 in DNA: TGTGCCAGCAGCTTACTTAGCGGGAGCGCCTACAATGAGCAGTTCTTC.

The J gene is TRBJ1-5, the V gene TRBV18; perhaps TRBD1 as D (5 bases). Germline V gene lookup returns CDR1 KGHSH and CDR2 LQKENI. There are 15 residues in the CDR3. The V end lost 3 bases, the J end lost 7 bases, and 16 bases lay between the germline ends. The CDR3 DNA follows: TGTGCCAGCTCACCGGGGCAGGGTGGTACGCAGCCCCAGCATTTT. As protein: CASSPGQGGTQPQHF.

In this sample, this clone turned up once. Other DNA sequences from this sample encode an identical CDR3 as well. As DNA, the CDR3 is TGTGCCAGCAGCTCGGAGATCGGCAATCAGCCCCAGCATTTT. Translated: CASSSEIGNQPQHF. This chain links TRBV7-2 with TRBJ1-5, with no clear D. V gave up 4 bases and J gave up 2 bases, with 9 bases separating them. The CDR3 covers 14 residues. Germline loops: CDR1 SGHTA, CDR2 FQGNSA.

The rearrangement joins TRBV29-1 to TRBJ2-7; D perhaps matches TRBD1 (7 bases). The CDR3 totals 15 residues. V lost 3 bases and J lost 3, with 18 bases in between. CDR1 is SQVTM, CDR2 ANQGSEA, per germline. The CDR3 sequence: CSVERSGDRDYEQYF. CDR3 nucleotide sequence: TGCAGCGTTGAGAGGTCGGGAGACAGGGACTACGAGCAGTACTTC.

The genes are TRBV4-2 and TRBJ1-3; the D gene is possibly TRBD1 (6 bases). There are 16 residues in the CDR3. Trimming removed 2 bases at V and 4 bases at J, with 15 bases between. Germline V lookup: CDR1 LGHNA, CDR2 YNFKEQ. CDR3 in amino acids: CASSQKMGAPGNTIYF. The CDR3 DNA is TGTGCCAGCAGCCAAAAGATGGGGGCGCCGGGAAACACCATATATTTT.

The rearrangement uses TRBV2 and TRBJ1-3, with D possibly TRBD1 on 5 matching bases. V lost 9 bases, J lost 0 bases, and 21 bases lay in between. The germline gives CDR1 SNHLY, CDR2 FYNNEI. The CDR3 spans 17 residues. CDR3 residues: CASSRFGGLSSGNTIYF. The CDR3 DNA follows: TGTGCCAGTTCCCGTTTCGGGGGATTGAGCTCTGGAAACACCATATATTTT.